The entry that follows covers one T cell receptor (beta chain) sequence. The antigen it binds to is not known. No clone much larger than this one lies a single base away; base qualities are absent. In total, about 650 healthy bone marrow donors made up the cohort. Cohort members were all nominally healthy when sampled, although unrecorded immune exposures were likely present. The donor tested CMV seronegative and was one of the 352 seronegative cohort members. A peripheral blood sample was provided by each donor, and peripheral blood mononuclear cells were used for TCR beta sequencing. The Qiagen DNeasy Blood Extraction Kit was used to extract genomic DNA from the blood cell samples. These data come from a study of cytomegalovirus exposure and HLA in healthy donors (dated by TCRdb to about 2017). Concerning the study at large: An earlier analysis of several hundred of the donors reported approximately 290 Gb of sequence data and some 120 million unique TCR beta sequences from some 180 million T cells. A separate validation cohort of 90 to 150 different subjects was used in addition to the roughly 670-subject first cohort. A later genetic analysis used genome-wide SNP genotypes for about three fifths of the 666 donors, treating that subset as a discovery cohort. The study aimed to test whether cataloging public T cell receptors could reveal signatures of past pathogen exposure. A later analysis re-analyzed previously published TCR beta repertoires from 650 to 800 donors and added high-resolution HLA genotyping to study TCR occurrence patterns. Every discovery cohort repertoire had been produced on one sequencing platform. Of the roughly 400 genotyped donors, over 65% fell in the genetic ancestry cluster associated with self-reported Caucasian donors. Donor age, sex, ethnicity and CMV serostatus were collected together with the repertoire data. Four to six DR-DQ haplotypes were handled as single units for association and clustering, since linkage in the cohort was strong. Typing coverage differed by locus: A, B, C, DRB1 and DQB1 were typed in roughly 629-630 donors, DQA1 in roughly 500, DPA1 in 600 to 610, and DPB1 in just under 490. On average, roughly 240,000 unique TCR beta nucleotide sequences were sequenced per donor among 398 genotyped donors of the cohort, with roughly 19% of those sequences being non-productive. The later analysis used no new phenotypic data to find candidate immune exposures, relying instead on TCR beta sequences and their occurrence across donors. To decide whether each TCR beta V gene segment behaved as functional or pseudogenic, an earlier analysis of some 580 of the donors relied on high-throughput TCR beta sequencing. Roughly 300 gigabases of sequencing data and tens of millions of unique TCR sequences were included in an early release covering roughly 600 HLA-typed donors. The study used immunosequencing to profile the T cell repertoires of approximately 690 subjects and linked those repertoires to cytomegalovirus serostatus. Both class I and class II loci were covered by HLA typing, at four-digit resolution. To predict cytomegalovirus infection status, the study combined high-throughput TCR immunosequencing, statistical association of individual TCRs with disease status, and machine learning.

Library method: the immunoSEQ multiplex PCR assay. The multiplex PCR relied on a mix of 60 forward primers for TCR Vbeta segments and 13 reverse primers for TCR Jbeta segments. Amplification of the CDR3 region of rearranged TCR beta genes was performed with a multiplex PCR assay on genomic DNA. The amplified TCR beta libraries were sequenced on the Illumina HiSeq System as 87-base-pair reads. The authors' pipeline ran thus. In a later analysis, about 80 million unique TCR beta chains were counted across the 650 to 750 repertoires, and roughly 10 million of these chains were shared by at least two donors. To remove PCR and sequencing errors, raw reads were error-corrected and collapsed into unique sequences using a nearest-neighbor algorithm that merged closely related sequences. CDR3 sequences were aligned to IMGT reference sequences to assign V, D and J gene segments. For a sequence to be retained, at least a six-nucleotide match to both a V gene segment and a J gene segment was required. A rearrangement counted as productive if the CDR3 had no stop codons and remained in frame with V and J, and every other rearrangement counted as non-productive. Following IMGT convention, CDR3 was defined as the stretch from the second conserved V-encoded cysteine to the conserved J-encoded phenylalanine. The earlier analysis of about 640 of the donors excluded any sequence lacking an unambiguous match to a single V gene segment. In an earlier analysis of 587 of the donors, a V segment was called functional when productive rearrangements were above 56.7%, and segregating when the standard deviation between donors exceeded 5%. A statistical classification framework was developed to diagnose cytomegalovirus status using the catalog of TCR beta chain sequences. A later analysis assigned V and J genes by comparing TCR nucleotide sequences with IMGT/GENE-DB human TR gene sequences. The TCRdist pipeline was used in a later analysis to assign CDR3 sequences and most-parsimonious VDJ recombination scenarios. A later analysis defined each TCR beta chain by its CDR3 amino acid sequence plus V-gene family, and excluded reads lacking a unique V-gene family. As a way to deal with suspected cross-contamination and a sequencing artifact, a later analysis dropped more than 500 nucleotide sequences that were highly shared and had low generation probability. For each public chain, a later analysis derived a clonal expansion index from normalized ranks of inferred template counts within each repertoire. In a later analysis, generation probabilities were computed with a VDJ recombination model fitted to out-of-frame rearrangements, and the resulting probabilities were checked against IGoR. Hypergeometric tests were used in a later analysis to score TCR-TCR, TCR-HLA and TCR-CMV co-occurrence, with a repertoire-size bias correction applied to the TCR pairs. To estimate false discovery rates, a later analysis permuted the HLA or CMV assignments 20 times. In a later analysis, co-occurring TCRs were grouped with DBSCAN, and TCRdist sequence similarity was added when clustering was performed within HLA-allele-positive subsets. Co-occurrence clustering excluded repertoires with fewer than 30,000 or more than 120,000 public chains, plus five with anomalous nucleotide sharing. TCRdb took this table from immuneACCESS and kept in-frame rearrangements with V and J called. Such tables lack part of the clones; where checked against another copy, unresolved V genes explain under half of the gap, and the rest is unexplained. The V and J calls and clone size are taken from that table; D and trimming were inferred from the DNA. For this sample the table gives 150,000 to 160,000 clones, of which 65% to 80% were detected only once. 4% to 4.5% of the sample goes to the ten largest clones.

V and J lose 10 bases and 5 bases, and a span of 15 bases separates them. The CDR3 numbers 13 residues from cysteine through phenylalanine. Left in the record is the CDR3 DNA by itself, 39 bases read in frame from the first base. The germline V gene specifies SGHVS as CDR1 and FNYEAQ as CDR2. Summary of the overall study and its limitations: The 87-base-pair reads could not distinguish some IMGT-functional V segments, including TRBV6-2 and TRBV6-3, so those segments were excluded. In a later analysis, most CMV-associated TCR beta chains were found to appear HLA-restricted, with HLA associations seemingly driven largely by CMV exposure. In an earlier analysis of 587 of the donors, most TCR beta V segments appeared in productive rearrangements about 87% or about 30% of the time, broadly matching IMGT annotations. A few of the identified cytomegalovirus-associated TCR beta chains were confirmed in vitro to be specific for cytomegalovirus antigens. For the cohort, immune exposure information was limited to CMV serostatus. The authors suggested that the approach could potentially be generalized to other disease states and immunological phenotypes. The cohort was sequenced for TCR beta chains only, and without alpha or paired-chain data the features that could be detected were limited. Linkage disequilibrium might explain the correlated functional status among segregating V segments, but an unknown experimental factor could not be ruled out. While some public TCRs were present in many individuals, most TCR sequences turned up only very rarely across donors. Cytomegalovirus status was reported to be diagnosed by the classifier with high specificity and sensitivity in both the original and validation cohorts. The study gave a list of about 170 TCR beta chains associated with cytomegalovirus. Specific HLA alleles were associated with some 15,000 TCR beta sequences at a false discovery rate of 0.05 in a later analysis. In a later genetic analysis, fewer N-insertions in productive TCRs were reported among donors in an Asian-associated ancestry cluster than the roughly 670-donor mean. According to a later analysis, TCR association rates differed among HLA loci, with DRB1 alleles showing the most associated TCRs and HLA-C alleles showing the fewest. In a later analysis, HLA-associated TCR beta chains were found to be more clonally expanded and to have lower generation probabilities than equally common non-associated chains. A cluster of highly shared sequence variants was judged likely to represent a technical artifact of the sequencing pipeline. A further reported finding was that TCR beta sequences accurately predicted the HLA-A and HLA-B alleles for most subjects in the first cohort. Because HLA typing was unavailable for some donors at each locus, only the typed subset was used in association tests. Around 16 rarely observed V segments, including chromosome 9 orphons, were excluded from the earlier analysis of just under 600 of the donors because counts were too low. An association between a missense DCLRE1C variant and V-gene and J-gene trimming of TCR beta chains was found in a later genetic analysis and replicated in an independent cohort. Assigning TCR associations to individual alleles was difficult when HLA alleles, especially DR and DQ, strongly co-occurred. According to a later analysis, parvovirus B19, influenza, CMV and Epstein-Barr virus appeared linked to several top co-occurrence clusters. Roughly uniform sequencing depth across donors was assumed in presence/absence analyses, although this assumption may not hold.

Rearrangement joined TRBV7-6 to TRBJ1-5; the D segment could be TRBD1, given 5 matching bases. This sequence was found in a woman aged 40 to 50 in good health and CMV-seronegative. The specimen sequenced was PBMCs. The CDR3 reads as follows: CATSRREDQPQHF. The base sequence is TGTGCCACCTCCCGCAGGGAGGATCAGCCCCAGCATTTT.